Listed below are T cell receptor beta chains from one sample, sequenced in a study of blood T cells in healthy people across ages. TCRdb reprocessed the 5' RACE reads via MiXCR and lists one record per CDR3 protein. The sample consists of about 510,000 distinct CDR3 sequences, about 26% of them appearing once. These data were likewise used in another study, on T cells of mothers and their children.

The sequenced material came from blood. Receptor source: a boy aged 2-15 years in good health. CDR3s include the opening cysteine and the closing phenylalanine or tryptophan. Fields, in order: CDR3 protein, CDR3 DNA, D gene, J gene, clone size, V gene. A D gene is named only where the DNA matches it firmly. Clone size is given for some rows only: seen once, a few or many times, or a class if the clone is expanded.

CASKAGDRPFWETQYF	TGTGCCAGCAAAGCCGGAGACAGGCCTTTTTGGGAGACCCAGTACTTC	.	TRBJ2-5	few	TRBV6-6
CASSSNRGLAGVNGELFF	TGTGCCAGCAGCTCAAACCGTGGGCTAGCGGGAGTGAACGGGGAGCTGTTTTTT	TRBD2	TRBJ2-2	.	TRBV9
CASSWGQSQLNAEAFF	TGTGCCAGCAGTTGGGGACAGTCCCAATTGAACGCTGAAGCTTTCTTT	TRBD1	TRBJ1-1	.	TRBV6-5
CASSFSVAKNIQYF	TGTGCCAGCAGTTTCTCGGTAGCCAAAAACATTCAGTACTTC	.	TRBJ2-4	.	TRBV12-3/TRBV12-4
CASTSGRGNLEQYF	TGTGCCAGCACCAGCGGGAGAGGAAATCTCGAGCAGTACTTC	TRBD2	TRBJ2-7	few	TRBV27
CASSRPWTSGPLGSGELFF	TGTGCCAGCAGTCGCCCTTGGACTAGCGGCCCCCTTGGGTCCGGGGAGCTGTTTTTT	TRBD2	TRBJ2-2	.	TRBV6-1
CSARQGVRPGYGYTF	TGCAGTGCTAGACAGGGGGTCAGACCTGGCTATGGCTACACCTTC	TRBD1	TRBJ1-2	once	TRBV20-1
CASHKGQGGNEQFF	TGCGCCAGCCATAAGGGACAGGGGGGAAATGAGCAGTTCTTC	TRBD1	TRBJ2-1	.	TRBV5-1
CSVSGLNTEAFF	TGCAGCGTTTCCGGGTTGAACACTGAAGCTTTCTTT	.	TRBJ1-1	.	TRBV29-1
CASSESGTGSSEQYF	TGTGCCAGCTCCGAATCCGGGACAGGGTCTTCCGAGCAGTACTTC	TRBD1	TRBJ2-7	few	TRBV27
CASSVGLAGGTDTQYF	TGTGCCAGCAGCGTGGGACTAGCGGGGGGCACAGATACGCAGTATTTT	TRBD2	TRBJ2-3	once	TRBV9
CASSEGSGLSYEQYF	TGTGCCAGCAGCGAGGGGTCAGGGCTCTCCTACGAGCAGTACTTC	.	TRBJ2-7	.	TRBV9
CAIRGGHSFGYTF	TGTGCCATCAGGGGGGGACACAGTTTCGGCTACACCTTC	.	TRBJ1-2	.	TRBV10-3
CAISGERDLVAQYF	TGTGCCATCAGTGGAGAGCGGGACCTCGTTGCGCAGTATTTT	TRBD2	TRBJ2-3	few	TRBV10-3
CASSPGLAGSEQYF	TGTGCCAGCAGCCCGGGACTAGCGGGAAGCGAGCAGTACTTC	TRBD2	TRBJ2-7	few	TRBV7-2